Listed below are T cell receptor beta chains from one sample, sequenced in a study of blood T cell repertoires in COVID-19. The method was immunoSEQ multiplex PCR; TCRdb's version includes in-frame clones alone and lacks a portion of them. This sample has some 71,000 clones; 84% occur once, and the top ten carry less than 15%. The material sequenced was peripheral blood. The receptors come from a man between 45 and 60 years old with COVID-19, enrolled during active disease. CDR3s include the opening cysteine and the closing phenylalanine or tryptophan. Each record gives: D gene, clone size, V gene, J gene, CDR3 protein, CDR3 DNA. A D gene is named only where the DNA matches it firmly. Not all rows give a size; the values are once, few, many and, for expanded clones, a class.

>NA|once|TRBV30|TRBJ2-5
CAWGHAGETQYF
TGTGCCTGGGGGCACGCGGGAGAGACCCAGTACTTC
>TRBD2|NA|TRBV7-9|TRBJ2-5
CASRSGRGTQYF
TGTGCCAGCCGCTCGGGGAGGGGGACCCAGTACTTC
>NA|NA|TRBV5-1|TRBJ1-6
CASSFSENSPLHF
TGCGCCAGCAGCTTTTCCGAGAATTCACCCCTCCACTTT
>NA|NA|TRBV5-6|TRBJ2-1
CASSLGRNEQFF
TGTGCCAGCAGTCTTGGGAGGAATGAGCAGTTCTTC
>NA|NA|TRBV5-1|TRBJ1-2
CASSLEGLNYGYTF
TGCGCCAGCAGCTTGGAAGGACTGAACTATGGCTACACCTTC
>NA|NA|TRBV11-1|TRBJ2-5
CATSGEETQYF
TGTGCCACCTCAGGGGAAGAGACCCAGTACTTC
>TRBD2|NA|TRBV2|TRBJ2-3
CASSEAGLAGLSTDTQYF
TGTGCCAGCAGTGAAGCTGGGCTAGCGGGACTAAGCACAGATACGCAGTATTTT
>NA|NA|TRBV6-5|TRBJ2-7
CASSYSTLANNEQYF
TGTGCCAGCAGTTACTCGACACTAGCTAACAACGAGCAGTACTTC
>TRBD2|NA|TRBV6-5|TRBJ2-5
CASTGLAGGEETQYF
TGTGCCAGCACCGGACTAGCGGGGGGGGAAGAGACCCAGTACTTC
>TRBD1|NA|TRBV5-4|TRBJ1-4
CASSFGTGEGEKLFF
TGTGCCAGCAGCTTCGGGACAGGGGAGGGGGAAAAACTGTTTTTT
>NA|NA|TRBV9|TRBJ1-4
CASSVAGIDEKLFF
TGTGCCAGCAGCGTAGCAGGGATCGATGAAAAACTGTTTTTT
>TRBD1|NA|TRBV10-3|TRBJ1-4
CAISESGGYEKLFF
TGTGCCATCAGTGAGTCAGGGGGCTATGAAAAACTGTTTTTT
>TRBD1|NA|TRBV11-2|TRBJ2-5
CASSWGQQETQYF
TGTGCCAGCAGCTGGGGACAGCAAGAGACCCAGTACTTC
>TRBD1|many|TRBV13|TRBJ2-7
CASSLGTAITF
TGTGCCAGCAGCCTGGGGACAGCGATCACCTTC
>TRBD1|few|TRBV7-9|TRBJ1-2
CASGQGYGYTF
TGTGCCAGCGGACAGGGGTACGGCTACACCTTC
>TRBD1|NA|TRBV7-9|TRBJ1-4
CASSDGTVSNEKLFF
TGTGCCAGCAGCGACGGGACAGTTTCTAATGAAAAACTGTTTTTT
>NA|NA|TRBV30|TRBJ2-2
CAWKKDGLSTGELFF
TGTGCCTGGAAAAAGGACGGACTAAGCACCGGGGAGCTGTTTTTT
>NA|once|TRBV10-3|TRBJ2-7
CAISESGTPYEQYF
TGTGCCATCAGTGAGTCCGGGACACCCTACGAGCAGTACTTC
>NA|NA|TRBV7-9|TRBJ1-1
CASSLELNPNTEAFF
TGTGCCAGCAGCTTAGAACTAAACCCGAACACTGAAGCTTTCTTT
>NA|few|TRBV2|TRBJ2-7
CASRYSPYEQYF
TGTGCCAGCCGCTACAGCCCCTACGAGCAGTACTTC
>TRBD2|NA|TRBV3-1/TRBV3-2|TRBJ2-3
CASSQEPGGQADTQYF
TGTGCCAGCAGCCAAGAGCCGGGGGGGCAGGCAGATACGCAGTATTTT
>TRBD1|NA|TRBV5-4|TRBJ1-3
CASSSLGGGPSGNTIYF
TGTGCCAGCAGCTCACTTGGAGGGGGCCCCTCTGGAAACACCATATATTTT
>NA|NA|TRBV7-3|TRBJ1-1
CASSLQENTEAFF
TGTGCCAGCAGTTTACAGGAAAACACTGAAGCTTTCTTT
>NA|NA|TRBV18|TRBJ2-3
CASSPSGDTQYF
TGTGCCAGCTCACCGTCGGGAGATACGCAGTATTTT
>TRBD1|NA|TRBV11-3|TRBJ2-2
CASSRNLGGQGGNTGELFF
TGTGCCAGCAGCCGAAACCTCGGTGGACAGGGGGGAAACACCGGGGAGCTGTTTTTT
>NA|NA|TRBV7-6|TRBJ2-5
CASSLAHGRGETQYF
TGTGCCAGCAGCTTAGCACACGGTCGGGGAGAGACCCAGTACTTC
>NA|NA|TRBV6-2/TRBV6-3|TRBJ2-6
CASSRDIAGANVLTF
TGTGCCAGCAGCCGCGATATAGCTGGGGCCAACGTCCTGACTTTC
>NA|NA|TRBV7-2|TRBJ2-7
CASSSTAGLSYEQYF
TGTGCCAGCAGCTCCACCGCCGGACTTTCCTACGAGCAGTACTTC
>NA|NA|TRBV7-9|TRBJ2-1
CASSKMGDEQFF
TGTGCCAGCAGTAAAATGGGCGATGAGCAGTTCTTC
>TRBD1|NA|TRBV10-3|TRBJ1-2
CAIGTGDGGSYGYTF
TGTGCCATCGGAACAGGGGACGGAGGAAGTTATGGCTACACCTTC
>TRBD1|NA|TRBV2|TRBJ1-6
CASSKEGQGASPLHF
TGTGCCAGCAGTAAGGAAGGACAGGGGGCTTCACCCCTCCACTTT
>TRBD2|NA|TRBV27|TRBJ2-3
CAARRGAPDTQYF
TGTGCCGCGAGGCGGGGGGCCCCAGATACGCAGTATTTT
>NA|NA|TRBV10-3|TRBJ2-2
CAISVGGPNTGELFF
TGTGCCATCAGTGTAGGGGGACCCAACACCGGGGAGCTGTTTTTT
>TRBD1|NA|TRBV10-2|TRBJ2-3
CASNDRGRWTDTQYF
TGCGCCAGCAATGACAGGGGGCGATGGACAGATACGCAGTATTTT
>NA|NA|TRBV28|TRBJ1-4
CASSPPATNEKLFF
TGTGCCAGCAGCCCCCCTGCAACTAATGAAAAACTGTTTTTT
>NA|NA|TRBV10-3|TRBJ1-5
CAISDSELQPQHF
TGTGCCATCAGTGATTCCGAACTCCAGCCCCAGCATTTT
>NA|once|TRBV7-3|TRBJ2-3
CASSFSAGGTDTQYF
TGTGCCAGCAGCTTCTCTGCCGGGGGCACAGATACGCAGTATTTT
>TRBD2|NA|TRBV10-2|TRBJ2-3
CASRFAGGLSADTQYF
TGCGCCAGCAGATTTGCGGGGGGGCTTAGCGCAGATACGCAGTATTTT
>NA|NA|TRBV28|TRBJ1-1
CASSEPGQNTEAFF
TGTGCCAGCAGCGAGCCGGGACAGAACACTGAAGCTTTCTTT
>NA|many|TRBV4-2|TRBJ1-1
CASSQVSVMNTEAFF
TGTGCCAGCAGCCAAGTCTCAGTGATGAACACTGAAGCTTTCTTT
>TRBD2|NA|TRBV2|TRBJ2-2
CASRGLAGDTGELFF
TGTGCCAGCAGGGGACTAGCGGGAGACACCGGGGAGCTGTTTTTT
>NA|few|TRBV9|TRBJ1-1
CASSVAGAPTEAFF
TGTGCCAGCAGCGTAGCAGGGGCCCCCACTGAAGCTTTCTTT
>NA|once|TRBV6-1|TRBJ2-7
CASSEVGSYEQYF
TGTGCCAGCAGTGAAGTTGGGAGCTACGAGCAGTACTTC
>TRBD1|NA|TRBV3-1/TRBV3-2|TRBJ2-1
CASSLSGTGGLHEQFF
TGTGCCAGCAGCCTTTCCGGGACAGGGGGCCTTCATGAGCAGTTCTTC
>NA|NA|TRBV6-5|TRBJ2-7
CASSQGHPGEQYF
TGTGCCAGCAGTCAGGGACATCCCGGCGAGCAGTACTTC
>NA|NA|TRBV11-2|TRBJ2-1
CASSGGSYNEQFF
TGTGCCAGCAGCGGGGGGTCCTACAATGAGCAGTTCTTC
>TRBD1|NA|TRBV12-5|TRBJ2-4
CASGPPDRATQYF
TGTGCTAGTGGTCCGCCGGACAGGGCAACTCAGTACTTC
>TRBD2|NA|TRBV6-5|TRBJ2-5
CASSYQRGQETQYF
TGTGCCAGCAGTTACCAGCGGGGACAAGAGACCCAGTACTTC
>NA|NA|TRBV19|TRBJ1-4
CASSIWAGDSEKLFF
TGTGCCAGTAGTATCTGGGCAGGGGATAGTGAAAAACTGTTTTTT
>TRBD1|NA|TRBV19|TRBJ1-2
CASTTGTGSNYGYTF
TGTGCCAGTACCACCGGGACAGGGTCTAACTATGGCTACACCTTC
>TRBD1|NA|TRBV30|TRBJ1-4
CAWSVGTGGLNEKLFF
TGTGCCTGGAGTGTAGGGACAGGGGGCCTTAATGAAAAACTGTTTTTT
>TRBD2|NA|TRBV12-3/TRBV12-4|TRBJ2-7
CASRGVSEQYF
TGTGCCAGCCGGGGGGTCTCCGAGCAGTACTTC
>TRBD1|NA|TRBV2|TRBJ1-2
CASSRNRGNYGYTF
TGTGCCAGCAGTAGGAACAGGGGGAACTATGGCTACACCTTC
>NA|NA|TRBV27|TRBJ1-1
CASSLSSWGRLNTEAFF
TGTGCCAGCAGTTTAAGTAGCTGGGGCAGACTGAACACTGAAGCTTTCTTT
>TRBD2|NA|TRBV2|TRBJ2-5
CASVGVWRGKETQYF
TGTGCCAGCGTTGGGGTCTGGCGGGGGAAAGAGACCCAGTACTTC
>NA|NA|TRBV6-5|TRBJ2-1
CASTPGQLNEQFF
TGTGCCAGCACTCCTGGACAGTTAAATGAGCAGTTCTTC
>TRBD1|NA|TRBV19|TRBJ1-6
CASSKTGGDNSPLHF
TGTGCCAGTAGTAAAACAGGGGGCGATAATTCACCCCTCCACTTT
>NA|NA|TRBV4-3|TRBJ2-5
CASSQVLREGTQYF
TGCGCCAGCAGCCAAGTATTGCGGGAAGGGACCCAGTACTTC
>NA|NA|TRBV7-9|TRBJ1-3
CASSLGPLEGNTIYF
TGTGCCAGCAGCTTGGGGCCCTTGGAAGGAAACACCATATATTTT